These T cell receptor beta chains were read from a single sample in a study of blood T cell repertoires in COVID-19. Profiled with immunoSEQ multiplex PCR; TCRdb holds only in-frame clones, not every one. Of some 200,000 clones in the sample, about 86% were seen once. The sample consisted of peripheral blood. The receptors were sampled from a woman aged 45-60 years with acute or convalescent COVID-19. CDR3s include the opening cysteine and the closing phenylalanine or tryptophan. D genes are given only for firm matches. The size field is filled for only some rows; it gives once, few, many or a size class.

V: TRBV11-3; J: TRBJ2-5; D: TRBD2; size: -; CDR3: CASSLRGRGAETQYF; DNA: TGTGCCAGCAGCTTGCGGGGGCGGGGGGCAGAGACCCAGTACTTC
V: TRBV3-1/TRBV3-2; J: TRBJ1-3; D: -; size: -; CDR3: CASRPQGPTGNTIYF; DNA: TGTGCCAGCAGACCACAGGGTCCGACTGGAAACACCATATATTTT
V: TRBV11-3; J: TRBJ1-5; D: TRBD1; size: -; CDR3: CASSLAQTGGQYSNQPQHF; DNA: TGTGCCAGCAGCTTAGCTCAGACAGGGGGGCAATATAGCAATCAGCCCCAGCATTTT
V: TRBV21-1; J: TRBJ1-2; D: -; size: -; CDR3: CASSKARRTGINYGYTF; DNA: TGTGCCAGCAGCAAAGCGCGTAGGACAGGGATCAACTATGGCTACACCTTC
V: TRBV19; J: TRBJ2-3; D: TRBD1; size: -; CDR3: CASSSGTGSTDTQYF; DNA: TGTGCCAGTAGTTCGGGGACAGGGAGCACAGATACGCAGTATTTT
V: TRBV27; J: TRBJ2-7; D: -; size: -; CDR3: CASSLRQPSYEQYF; DNA: TGTGCCAGCAGTTTACGACAGCCTTCCTACGAGCAGTACTTC
V: TRBV28; J: TRBJ2-3; D: TRBD2; size: -; CDR3: CASRGTSGGTDTQYF; DNA: TGTGCCAGCAGGGGGACTAGCGGGGGCACAGATACGCAGTATTTT
V: TRBV12-5; J: TRBJ1-2; D: -; size: -; CDR3: CAWRQFYGYTF; DNA: TGTGCCTGGAGGCAGTTCTATGGCTACACCTTC
V: TRBV27; J: TRBJ1-6; D: TRBD1; size: -; CDR3: CASSDRVWNSPLHF; DNA: TGTGCCAGCAGCGACAGGGTTTGGAATTCACCCCTCCACTTT
V: TRBV6-1; J: TRBJ2-7; D: TRBD1; size: -; CDR3: CASSRDREAYF; DNA: TGTGCCAGCTCCCGCGACAGGGAAGCGTACTTC
V: TRBV7-2; J: TRBJ1-4; D: TRBD1; size: -; CDR3: CASSLARTGNEKLFF; DNA: TGTGCCAGCAGCTTAGCCAGGACAGGGAATGAAAAACTGTTTTTT
V: TRBV19; J: TRBJ2-3; D: -; size: -; CDR3: CASSKAVQLADTQYF; DNA: TGTGCCAGTAGTAAAGCGGTTCAGCTCGCAGATACGCAGTATTTT
V: TRBV6-2/TRBV6-3; J: TRBJ1-1; D: -; size: -; CDR3: CASSNRGTEAFF; DNA: TGTGCCAGCAGTAATAGGGGCACTGAAGCTTTCTTT
V: TRBV19; J: TRBJ1-6; D: -; size: -; CDR3: CASSISSSPLHF; DNA: TGTGCCAGTAGTATATCGAGCTCACCCCTCCACTTT
V: TRBV6-6; J: TRBJ1-3; D: -; size: -; CDR3: CASSGPEQGSGNTIYF; DNA: TGTGCCAGCAGTGGACCAGAACAGGGATCAGGAAACACCATATATTTT
V: TRBV4-3; J: TRBJ1-4; D: TRBD1; size: -; CDR3: CASSQGTGLDRNEKLFF; DNA: TGCGCCAGCAGCCAAGGGACAGGTTTGGATCGAAATGAAAAACTGTTTTTT
V: TRBV10-2; J: TRBJ2-2; D: -; size: -; CDR3: CASTEAGELFF; DNA: TGCGCCAGCACGGAGGCCGGGGAGCTGTTTTTT
V: TRBV11-3; J: TRBJ1-1; D: TRBD1; size: -; CDR3: CASSSRDDRDTEAFF; DNA: TGTGCCAGCAGCTCCCGGGATGACAGGGACACTGAAGCTTTCTTT
V: TRBV7-6; J: TRBJ2-1; D: TRBD2; size: -; CDR3: CASSPLAGSNNEQFF; DNA: TGTGCCAGCAGCCCTCTAGCGGGGTCTAACAATGAGCAGTTCTTC
V: TRBV19; J: TRBJ2-3; D: TRBD1; size: -; CDR3: CASRPLRDRGTSTDTQYF; DNA: TGTGCCAGTAGGCCCCTCCGGGACAGGGGGACGAGCACAGATACGCAGTATTTT
V: TRBV7-9; J: TRBJ1-3; D: TRBD1; size: few; CDR3: CASSATGYSGNTIYF; DNA: TGTGCCAGCAGCGCGACAGGGTACTCTGGAAACACCATATATTTT